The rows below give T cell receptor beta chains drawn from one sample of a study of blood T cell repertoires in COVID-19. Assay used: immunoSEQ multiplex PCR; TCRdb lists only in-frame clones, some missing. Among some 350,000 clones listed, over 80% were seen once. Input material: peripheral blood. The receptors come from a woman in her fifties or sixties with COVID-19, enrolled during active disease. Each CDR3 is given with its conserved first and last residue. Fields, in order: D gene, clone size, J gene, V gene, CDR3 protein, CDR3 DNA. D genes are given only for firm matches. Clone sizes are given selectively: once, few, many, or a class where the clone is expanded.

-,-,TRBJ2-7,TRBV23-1,CASSRQRQVYEQYF,TGCGCCAGCAGTCGACAGCGACAGGTCTACGAGCAGTACTTC
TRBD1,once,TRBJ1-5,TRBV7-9,CASSPISGDRVTQPQHF,TGTGCCAGCAGCCCTATTAGTGGGGACAGGGTAACTCAGCCCCAGCATTTT
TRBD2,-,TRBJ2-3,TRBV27,CASSERESTDTQYF,TGTGCCAGCAGTGAGCGGGAGAGCACAGATACGCAGTATTTT
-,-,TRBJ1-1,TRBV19,CASSIRGINTEAFF,TGTGCCAGTAGTATTCGAGGGATCAACACTGAAGCTTTCTTT
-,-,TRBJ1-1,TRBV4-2,CASSHGTFDPEAFF,TGTGCCAGCAGCCACGGGACATTCGACCCTGAAGCTTTCTTT
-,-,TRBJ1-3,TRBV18,CASSPSMTGNTIYF,TGTGCCAGCTCACCGTCAATGACAGGAAACACCATATATTTT
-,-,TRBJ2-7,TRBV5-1,CASDPGGPGEQYF,TGCGCCAGCGACCCTGGAGGGCCTGGAGAGCAGTACTTC
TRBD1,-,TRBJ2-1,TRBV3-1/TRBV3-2,CASSRGGQGAAFF,TGTGCCAGCAGCCGTGGAGGACAGGGGGCAGCGTTCTTC
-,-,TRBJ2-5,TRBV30,CAWSVLNTGQETQYF,TGTGCCTGGAGTGTACTCAATACGGGACAAGAGACCCAGTACTTC
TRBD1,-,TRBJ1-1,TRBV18,CASIKQGNIHTEAFF,TGTGCCAGCATCAAACAGGGGAATATTCACACTGAAGCTTTCTTT
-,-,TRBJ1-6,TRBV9,CASSVGDSYNSPLHF,TGTGCCAGCAGCGTAGGCGACTCCTATAATTCACCCCTCCACTTT
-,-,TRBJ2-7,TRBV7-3,CASSERASNSYEQYF,TGTGCCAGCAGCGAAAGAGCTTCAAACTCCTACGAGCAGTACTTC
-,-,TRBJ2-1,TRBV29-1,CSVQTGDEQFF,TGCAGCGTGCAGACAGGCGATGAGCAGTTCTTC
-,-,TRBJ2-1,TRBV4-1,CASSQFGIGGGSYNEQFF,TGCGCCAGCAGCCAATTTGGCATCGGTGGCGGTTCGTACAATGAGCAGTTCTTC
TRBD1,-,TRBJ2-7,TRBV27,CASSLQGAVYEQYF,TGTGCCAGCAGCTTGCAGGGGGCGGTCTACGAGCAGTACTTC
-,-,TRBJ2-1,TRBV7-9,CASSYFGSGINEQFF,TGTGCCAGCAGCTATTTCGGATCAGGGATCAATGAGCAGTTCTTC
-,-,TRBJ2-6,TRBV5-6,CASSLYQADSGANVLTF,TGTGCCAGCAGCTTGTATCAGGCCGACTCTGGGGCCAACGTCCTGACTTTC
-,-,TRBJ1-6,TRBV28,CASSYQEGLRPLFLHF,TGTGCCAGCAGTTACCAAGAGGGACTTCGCCCCCTTTTTCTCCACTTT
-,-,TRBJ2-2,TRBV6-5,CASSPVNSGELFF,TGTGCCAGCAGCCCCGTTAATTCCGGGGAGCTGTTTTTT
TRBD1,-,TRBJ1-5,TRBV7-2,CASSLSSTGGRYSNQPQHF,TGTGCCAGCAGCTTATCTAGCACAGGGGGGCGATATAGCAATCAGCCCCAGCATTTT
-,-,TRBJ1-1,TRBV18,CASSSQGNTEAFF,TGTGCCAGCTCGTCACAGGGGAACACTGAAGCTTTCTTT
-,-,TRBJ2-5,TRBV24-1,CATSDFTGVDETQYF,TGTGCCACCAGTGATTTTACGGGGGTCGACGAGACCCAGTACTTC
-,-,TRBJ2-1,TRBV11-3,CASSLVGGYGHNEQFF,TGTGCCAGCAGCTTAGTCGGAGGATACGGTCACAATGAGCAGTTCTTC
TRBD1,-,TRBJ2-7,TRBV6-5,CASSYSSGGAPSGF,TGTGCCAGCAGTTACTCGTCAGGGGGCGCACCCTCGGGGTTC
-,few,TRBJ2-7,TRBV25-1,CASSDPGTSYEQYF,TGTGCCAGCAGTGATCCAGGGACTTCCTACGAGCAGTACTTC
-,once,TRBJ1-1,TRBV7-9,CASSPRDTLRSAFF,TGTGCCAGCAGCCCCCGGGACACCCTAAGAAGCGCTTTCTTT
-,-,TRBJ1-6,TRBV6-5,CASSYRRVSPLHF,TGTGCCAGCAGTTACCGGAGGGTTTCACCCCTCCACTTT
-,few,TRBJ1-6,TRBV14,CASSQLVHSPLHF,TGTGCCAGCAGCCAATTAGTCCATTCACCCCTCCACTTT
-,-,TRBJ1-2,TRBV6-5,CASRLQGLYGYGYTF,TGTGCCAGCAGGCTACAGGGTCTCTACGGCTATGGCTACACCTTC
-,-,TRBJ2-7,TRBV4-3,CASSQGDSRDQYF,TGCGCCAGCAGCCAAGGTGATAGCCGCGACCAGTACTTC
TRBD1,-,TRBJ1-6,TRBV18,CASSPLEQGGNSPLHF,TGTGCCAGCTCACCCCTCGAGCAGGGGGGTAATTCACCCCTCCACTTT
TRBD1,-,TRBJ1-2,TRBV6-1,CASTTPPGGGSYTF,TGTGCCAGCACCACACCACCAGGGGGTGGGAGCTACACCTTC
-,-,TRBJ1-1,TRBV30,CAWSRLRRDTEAFF,TGTGCCTGGAGCCGTCTCCGGCGGGACACTGAAGCTTTCTTT
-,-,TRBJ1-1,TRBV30,CAWNREGPNTEAFF,TGTGCCTGGAACAGGGAGGGGCCCAACACTGAAGCTTTCTTT
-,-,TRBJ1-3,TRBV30,CAWSPTARSTGNTIYF,TGTGCCTGGAGTCCTACCGCCAGGTCTACGGGAAACACCATATATTTT
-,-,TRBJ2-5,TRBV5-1,CASSLVQETQYF,TGCGCCAGCAGCTTGGTACAGGAGACCCAGTACTTC
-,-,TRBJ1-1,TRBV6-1,CASSVHSSRGGTEAFF,TGTGCCAGCAGTGTCCACTCGAGTAGGGGGGGCACTGAAGCTTTCTTT
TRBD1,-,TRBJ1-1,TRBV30,CAWRLGQGFTEAFF,TGTGCCTGGAGGTTGGGACAGGGTTTTACTGAAGCTTTCTTT
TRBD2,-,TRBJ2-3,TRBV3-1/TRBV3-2,CASSPSGNTDTQYF,TGTGCCAGCAGCCCGAGCGGGAACACAGATACGCAGTATTTT
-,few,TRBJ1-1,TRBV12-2,CASRIRDSTVRVLWNTEAFF,TGTGCAAGTCGCATACGGGACAGTACTGTCCGGGTCCTTTGGAACACTGAAGCTTTCTTT
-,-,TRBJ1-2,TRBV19,CASSTEAGYGYTF,TGTGCCAGTAGTACCGAAGCAGGGTATGGCTACACCTTC
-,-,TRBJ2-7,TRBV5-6,CASSWGDSYEQYF,TGTGCCAGCAGCTGGGGCGACTCCTACGAGCAGTACTTC
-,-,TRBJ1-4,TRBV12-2,CASRSRRGEKLFF,TGTGCAAGTCGCTCCAGGCGGGGTGAAAAACTGTTTTTT
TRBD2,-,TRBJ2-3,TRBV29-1,CSTLGASGRPDTQYF,TGCAGCACGTTGGGTGCTAGCGGGAGGCCAGATACGCAGTATTTT
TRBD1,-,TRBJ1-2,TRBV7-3,CASSPNPGTVHGYTF,TGTGCCAGCAGCCCAAACCCCGGGACAGTTCATGGCTACACCTTC
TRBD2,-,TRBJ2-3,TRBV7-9,CASSARTSGRATDTQYF,TGTGCCAGCAGCGCAAGGACTAGCGGGAGGGCCACTGATACGCAGTATTTT
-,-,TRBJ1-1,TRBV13,CASSFGRGRWATEAFF,TGTGCCAGCAGCTTTGGGAGGGGGAGATGGGCCACTGAAGCTTTCTTT
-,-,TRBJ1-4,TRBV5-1,CASSSEGTAGKLFF,TGCGCCAGCAGCTCGGAGGGTACGGCCGGAAAACTGTTTTTT
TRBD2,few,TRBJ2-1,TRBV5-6,CASSLAGLGNEQFF,TGTGCCAGCAGCTTGGCGGGACTAGGCAATGAGCAGTTCTTC
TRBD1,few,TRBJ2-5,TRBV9,CASSPIGTVQETQYF,TGTGCCAGCAGCCCTATCGGGACAGTCCAAGAGACCCAGTACTTC
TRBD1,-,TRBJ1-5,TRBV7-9,CASSLDRGSWQPQHF,TGTGCCAGCAGTCTTGACAGGGGGAGTTGGCAGCCCCAGCATTTT
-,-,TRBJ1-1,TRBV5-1,CASSSDRANTEAFF,TGCGCCAGCAGCTCGGACAGAGCGAACACTGAAGCTTTCTTT
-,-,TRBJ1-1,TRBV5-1,CASSLLSGNTEAFF,TGCGCCAGCAGCTTGTTGAGCGGGAACACTGAAGCTTTCTTT
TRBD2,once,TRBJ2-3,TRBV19,CASGGRDGTDTQYF,TGTGCCTCTGGCGGGAGGGATGGCACAGATACGCAGTATTTT